This T cell receptor beta chain is from a study of T cell repertoires in cytomegalovirus infection. The germline V gene has CDR1 MRHNA and CDR2 SNTAGT. Losses at the gene ends were 0 bases for V and 4 bases for J; bases not matched to a gene: 0. The CDR3 totals 15 residues. This clonotype was recorded at least ten times. Its antigen is not identified. Study-wide results and caveats: Adding up the frequency of public TCR beta families identified people who carried CMV plus the relevant HLA. The study found HLA-C-restricted CMV-specific TCR beta clonotypes dominating the ex vivo response.

MiXCR, run by TCRdb on the reads, gives a single entry per CDR3 protein. Of approximately 130,000 distinct CDR3 sequences detected, 7% to 9.5% appear once; the ten largest clones hold roughly a tenth. This sequence originates from a human donor in good health (CMV status not recorded). Some clones in this sample may be carry-over from other donors' samples. Sequencing input: PBMCs. The V and J genes are TRBV6-4 and TRBJ2-3; 11 nucleotides match TRBD1. The CDR3 here is CASSDSDRGPDTQYF. The CDR3 nucleotides read TGTGCCAGCAGTGACTCGGACAGGGGGCCAGATACGCAGTATTTT.